This TCR beta chain was observed in a study of blood T cell repertoires in COVID-19. About the study: Samples came from the United States, Italy and Spain, spanning acute and convalescent COVID-19. Sample material is recorded as cDNA or gDNA derived from T cells, B-cell-depleted T cells, or PBMCs.

The V and J ends lost 3 bases and 6 bases, in that order; junction bases with no gene match: 2. Per germline, CDR1 KGHDR and CDR2 SFDVKD. This CDR3 region has 14 residues. In the authors' workflow: Amplifying reference gene primers gave estimates of nucleated cell counts. Assay: immunoSEQ multiplex PCR; the TCRdb copy retains only in-frame clones and omits some. V and J calls plus clone size are reproduced from that table; the DNA served to infer D and trimming. The sample carries 110,000 or so clones, roughly 80% recorded once. This sequence was found in a man in his fifties or sixties with acute or convalescent COVID-19. The gene calls are TRBV24-1 and TRBJ1-5; 9 bases map to TRBD1. Material: peripheral blood. CDR3 region: CATSDGQGSQPQHF. The CDR3 bases are TGTGCCACCAGTGATGGACAGGGGAGTCAGCCCCAGCATTTT.